Listed below are T cell receptor beta chains from one sample, sequenced in a study of cytomegalovirus exposure and HLA in healthy donors. Sequenced by immunoSEQ multiplex PCR; TCRdb stores in-frame clones only, minus some. The data show 90,000 to 100,000 clones, just under 70% seen once. Sequences were obtained from PBMCs. These receptors all come from a man aged 45-65 years in good health and CMV-seronegative. CDR3s include the opening cysteine and the closing phenylalanine or tryptophan. The D gene is left open where the match is weak. Some rows have no size entry. The others give once, few or many, or a class for an expanded clone.

TRBV19	-	TRBJ2-5	TRBD1	CASSINRGRETQYF	TGTGCCAGTAGTATTAACAGGGGACGGGAGACCCAGTACTTC
TRBV5-1	-	TRBJ2-7	-	CASSSDRVPYEQYF	TGCGCCAGCAGCTCTGACAGAGTTCCCTACGAGCAGTACTTC
TRBV7-2	once	TRBJ2-3	TRBD2	CASRATGAGLAVGTDTQYF	TGTGCCAGCAGAGCAACAGGGGCGGGACTAGCGGTTGGTACAGATACGCAGTATTTT
TRBV4-2	-	TRBJ1-2	TRBD1	CASSRGQGSDYGYTF	TGTGCCAGCAGCCGGGGACAGGGCTCGGACTATGGCTACACCTTC
TRBV11-2	-	TRBJ1-2	-	CASSSRSTSNYGYTF	TGTGCCAGCAGCTCCCGATCGACAAGTAACTATGGCTACACCTTC
TRBV5-4	few	TRBJ2-5	TRBD1	CASSFPGQGAIGETQYF	TGTGCCAGCAGCTTTCCGGGACAGGGGGCGATAGGGGAGACCCAGTACTTC
TRBV9	-	TRBJ2-5	-	CASSAKGLAVKETQYF	TGTGCCAGCAGCGCAAAGGGACTGGCGGTGAAAGAGACCCAGTACTTC
TRBV19	-	TRBJ1-1	-	CASSLFRGAGAFF	TGTGCCAGTAGCTTATTCCGGGGTGCGGGAGCTTTCTTT
TRBV4-3	-	TRBJ1-4	-	CASSQDSEKLFF	TGCGCCAGCAGCCAAGATAGTGAAAAACTGTTTTTT
TRBV30	-	TRBJ2-3	TRBD2	CACWTSGNTSTDTQYF	TGTGCCTGTTGGACTAGCGGAAACACCAGCACAGATACGCAGTATTTT
TRBV30	-	TRBJ1-3	-	CAWAVGQLSSGNTIYF	TGTGCCTGGGCCGTAGGACAGCTGTCCTCTGGAAACACCATATATTTT
TRBV5-1	-	TRBJ2-4	-	CASSLGESSLAKNIQYF	TGCGCCAGCAGCTTGGGGGAGTCATCTCTCGCCAAAAACATTCAGTACTTC
TRBV9	-	TRBJ1-1	-	CASSVSFRASTGAFF	TGTGCCAGCAGCGTTAGCTTTCGGGCATCAACGGGGGCTTTCTTT
TRBV2	-	TRBJ2-3	-	CATLSGSTDTQYF	TGTGCCACTCTTAGCGGTAGCACAGATACGCAGTATTTT
TRBV6-5	-	TRBJ2-3	TRBD1	CASSFGQGYTDTQYF	TGTGCCAGCAGTTTCGGACAGGGGTACACAGATACGCAGTATTTT
TRBV5-4	-	TRBJ2-5	TRBD2	CASSPTSGQGKTQYF	TGTGCCAGCAGCCCGACTAGCGGCCAGGGGAAGACCCAGTACTTC
TRBV2	-	TRBJ2-5	TRBD1	CASSGGAGGQETQYF	TGTGCCAGCAGTGGAGGGGCAGGGGGCCAAGAGACCCAGTACTTC
TRBV2	-	TRBJ2-3	TRBD2	CASSDRGGADTQYF	TGTGCCAGCAGTGATCGCGGGGGGGCGGATACGCAGTATTTT
TRBV10-3	-	TRBJ1-6	-	CAISTGQPLHF	TGTGCCATCAGTACGGGTCAGCCCCTCCACTTT
TRBV5-1	-	TRBJ2-5	-	CASSLAVPGSGETQYF	TGCGCCAGCAGCTTGGCGGTCCCGGGATCAGGAGAGACCCAGTACTTC
TRBV15	few	TRBJ2-3	-	CATSSSLRQGLWF	TGTGCCACCAGCAGTAGCCTGAGGCAGGGGTTATGGTTT
TRBV9	few	TRBJ2-3	-	CASSVGYTDTQYF	TGTGCCAGCAGCGTAGGTTATACAGATACGCAGTATTTT
TRBV6-5	few	TRBJ2-2	-	CASSYSRGAVTGELFF	TGTGCCAGCAGTTACTCCCGGGGGGCGGTCACCGGGGAGCTGTTTTTT
TRBV2	-	TRBJ1-4	-	CASRPAGSLVEKLFF	TGTGCCAGCAGGCCGGCCGGGTCGCTGGTTGAAAAACTGTTTTTT
TRBV4-2	-	TRBJ1-6	-	CASSQRSGTDSPLHF	TGTGCCAGCAGCCAGAGGAGTGGGACTGATTCACCCCTCCACTTT
TRBV29-1	-	TRBJ1-1	-	CSVEAFWETEAFF	TGCAGCGTTGAAGCTTTTTGGGAGACTGAAGCTTTCTTT
TRBV28	-	TRBJ2-3	-	CASRTMGTDTQYF	TGTGCCAGTAGGACTATGGGCACAGATACGCAGTATTTT
TRBV29-1	-	TRBJ2-3	TRBD2	CSDRTSGREDTQYF	TGCAGCGACCGGACTAGCGGGAGGGAAGATACGCAGTATTTT
TRBV5-8	-	TRBJ2-5	TRBD1	CASSRGDRGRLETQYF	TGTGCCAGCAGCCGAGGGGACAGGGGGCGCTTGGAGACCCAGTACTTC